Shown below are 32 T cell receptor beta chains from a single sample sequenced in a study of T cell responses to AZD1222 COVID-19 vaccine. The method was immunoSEQ multiplex PCR; TCRdb's version includes in-frame clones alone and lacks a portion of them. The sample has about 120,000 clones, about 86% seen once. The input for sequencing was peripheral blood, taken on day 0 of AZD1222 vaccination. The receptor set was obtained from an adult in good health.

This rearrangement joins TRBV5-1 to TRBJ1-1, with unresolved D. This CDR3 has 14 amino acids. CDR1 and CDR2 from the germline V gene are SGHRS and YFSETQ. V was shortened by 0 bases and J by 0 bases, with 6 bases between the two germline ends. CDR3 loop: CASSLDAMNTEAFF. As DNA, the CDR3 is TGCGCCAGCAGCTTGGACGCCATGAACACTGAAGCTTTCTTT. Complete variable domain (other parts from reference TRBV5-1 and TRBJ1-1): KAGVTQTPRYLIKTRGQQVTLSCSPISGHRSVSWYQQTPGQGLQFLFEYFSETQRNKGNFPGRFSGRQFSNSRSEMNVSTLELGDSALYLCASSLDAMNTEAFFGQGTRLTVV.

The chain carries TRBV6-5 and TRBJ1-2; D is perhaps TRBD1 (5 bases). This CDR3 is built from 14 residues. The V and J ends lost 1 base and 6 bases respectively, with 12 bases between them. Germline assignment: CDR1 MNHEY and CDR2 SVGAGI. The CDR3 DNA reads as TGTGCCAGCAGTTACTGGGGGGTCAGCGATGGCTACACCTTC. It encodes CASSYWGVSDGYTF.

This clone was observed a few times. The chain uses TRBV5-1 and TRBJ2-1, with TRBD1 identical over 7 bases. The CDR3 covers 18 residues. In germline, CDR1 is SGHRS, CDR2 YFSETQ. Trimming at V came to 0 bases and at J to 4 bases, leaving 13 bases not matched to a gene. CDR3 DNA: TGCGCCAGCAGCTTGGCCAGGTTGGACAGGTCGAATTACAATGAGCAGTTCTTC. Protein product: CASSLARLDRSNYNEQFF.

J is TRBJ2-7 and V is TRBV7-2, with TRBD1 identical over 10 bases. Germline V gives CDR1 SGHTA, CDR2 FQGNSA. The CDR3 consists of 18 residues. V lost 4 bases to trimming and J lost 5 bases; unmatched junction nucleotides: 17. CDR3 in DNA: TGTGCCAGCAGCTCCCCTCGCACGGGACAGGGGATTGTCCACGAGCAGTACTTC. Its protein is CASSSPRTGQGIVHEQYF. Full variable domain (outside the CDR3, taken from reference TRBV7-2 and TRBJ2-7): GAGVSQSPSNKVTEKGKDVELRCDPISGHTALYWYRQSLGQGLEFLIYFQGNSAPDKSGLPSDRFSAERTGGSVSTLTIQRTQQEDSAVYLCASSSPRTGQGIVHEQYFGPGTRLTVT.

This clone was detected a few times. This chain links TRBV11-3 with TRBJ2-3; D call uncertain. V was trimmed by 5 bases and J by 2 bases, leaving 8 bases between them. CDR3 length: 13 residues. Germline CDR1 reads SGHNT; CDR2 reads YENEEA. CDR3 in DNA: TGTGCCAGCAGCCTCCGGGCCACAGATACGCAGTATTTT. Translation gives CASSLRATDTQYF. Full variable domain (rest looked up from reference TRBV11-3 and TRBJ2-3): EAGVVQSPRYKIIEKKQPVAFWCNPISGHNTLYWYLQNLGQGPELLIRYENEEAVDDSQLPKDRFSAERLKGVDSTLKIQPAELGDSAVYLCASSLRATDTQYFGPGTRLTVL.

Points on this clone: The same CDR3 is also encoded by other DNA sequences in this sample. The V and J genes are TRBV19 and TRBJ1-5; D is ambiguous. Looked up from germline, CDR1 is LNHDA and CDR2 is SQIVND (reference sequence). Trimming took off 3 bases at V and 4 bases at J, with 7 bases between the two ends. The CDR3 extends over 13 amino acids. CDR3 in amino acids: CASSMFWNQPQHF. DNA for the CDR3: TGTGCCAGTAGTATGTTCTGGAATCAGCCCCAGCATTTT.

This chain connects TRBV28 to TRBJ2-3; possible D gene TRBD2, 5 bases. V was pared by 7 bases and J by 4 bases, with 18 bases between. CDR3 size: 15 residues. The germline CDR1 and CDR2 sequences are MDHEN and SYDVKM. CDR3 loop: CASIIGGGRADTQYF. The CDR3 coding sequence is TGTGCCAGCATCATAGGAGGTGGGCGGGCAGATACGCAGTATTTT. The full variable domain, completed using reference TRBV28 and TRBJ2-3, is DVKVTQSSRYLVKRTGEKVFLECVQDMDHENMFWYRQDPGLGLRLIYFSYDVKMKEKGDIPEGYSVSREKKERFSLILESASTNQTSMYLCASIIGGGRADTQYFGPGTRLTVL.

This chain connects TRBV5-1 to TRBJ2-7; TRBD2 matches 10 bases. V shed 1 base, J shed 2 bases, and the junction held 0 bases outside the gene matches. The CDR3 runs 14 residues. The germline V gene has CDR1 SGHRS and CDR2 YFSETQ. The CDR3 DNA reads TGCGCCAGCAGCTTGAGCGGGGGGGCCTACGAGCAGTACTTC. Its translation: CASSLSGGAYEQYF.

CDR3 DNA: TGTGCCAGCAGTCCCAGGGAGGGGGGATCCGGGGAGCTGTTTTTT. It translates to CASSPREGGSGELFF. J is TRBJ2-2 and V is TRBV9; tentative D call: TRBD2 (7 bases). CDR1 SGDLS and CDR2 YYNGEE come from the germline V gene. CDR3 length equals 15 residues. V gave up 5 bases and J gave up 6 bases, with 17 bases separating them. Supplemented by reference TRBV9 and TRBJ2-2, the full variable domain reads DSGVTQTPKHLITATGQRVTLRCSPRSGDLSVYWYQQSLDQGLQFLIQYYNGEERAKGNILERFSAQQFPDLHSELNLSSLELGDSALYFCASSPREGGSGELFFGEGSRLTVL.

This chain links TRBV6-5 with TRBJ1-4, with TRBD1 identical over 9 bases. V lost 6 bases to trimming and J lost 3 bases; unmatched junction nucleotides: 5. CDR1 and CDR2 (germline): MNHEY, SVGAGI. The CDR3 consists of 15 residues. As DNA, the CDR3 is TGTGCCAGCAGGGGGGGACAGGGCTCTAATGAAAAACTGTTTTTT. This sequence encodes CASRGGQGSNEKLFF.

This chain connects TRBV2 to TRBJ2-7, with D possibly being TRBD1 or TRBD2 (5 bases each). The CDR3 extends over 14 amino acids. The ends were cut back, 7 bases at V and 0 bases at J, with 13 bases in the middle. Germline V CDR1 and CDR2: SNHLY, FYNNEI. The CDR3 loop is CASTERGSSYEQYF. The CDR3 DNA is TGTGCCAGCACCGAGAGGGGATCCTCCTACGAGCAGTACTTC.

The chain uses TRBV9 and TRBJ2-1; 9 bases are shared with TRBD1. The junction had 6 bases not matched to a gene; V was cut back by 3 bases and J by 5 bases. The length of the CDR3 is 15 residues. CDR1 is SGDLS and CDR2 is YYNGEE in the germline V gene. DNA for the CDR3: TGTGCCAGCAGCGCGGGGACAGGGAACCACAATGAGCAGTTCTTC. Protein: CASSAGTGNHNEQFF.

The V call is TRBV5-1, the J call TRBJ1-1; D is perhaps TRBD1 (6 bases). With 5 bases removed from V and 0 bases from J, the gap between germline ends came to 8 bases. CDR1 SGHRS and CDR2 YFSETQ come from the germline V gene. The CDR3 covers 13 residues. This chain's CDR3 is CASRRTVNTEAFF. CDR3 nucleotides: TGCGCCAGCAGGCGGACAGTGAACACTGAAGCTTTCTTT.

V gene TRBV30 combines with J gene TRBJ1-5; the D gene is possibly TRBD1 (6 bases). The CDR3 sequence is 13 residues long. Trimming took 7 bases from V and 9 from J, leaving 19 bases between them. Germline assignment: CDR1 GTSNPN and CDR2 SVGIG (reference sequence). The CDR3: CALKRDTNGPQHF. CDR3 coding DNA: TGTGCCTTAAAACGGGACACGAACGGGCCCCAGCATTTT.

The chain is built from TRBV5-1 and TRBJ2-1, with D possibly called TRBD1 or TRBD2 (5 bases each). The CDR3 has 14 amino acids. Per germline, CDR1 SGHRS and CDR2 YFSETQ. V was cut by 0 bases and J by 6 bases, with 10 bases left in between. In DNA form, the CDR3 reads TGCGCCAGCAGCTTGGGCAGGGACGGCAATGAGCAGTTCTTC. Protein product: CASSLGRDGNEQFF.

The rearrangement links TRBV6-2 or TRBV6-3 to TRBJ1-5; no clear D. Looked up from germline, CDR1 is MNHEY and CDR2 is SVGEGT. This CDR3 is built from 14 residues. Trimming took 6 bases from V and 7 from J, leaving 16 bases between them. CDR3 residues: CASSTWRVDQPQHF. Here the CDR3 DNA reads TGTGCCAGCAGCACGTGGAGGGTCGACCAGCCCCAGCATTTT.

The gene calls are TRBV28 and TRBJ1-4, with D possibly matching TRBD1 (5 bases). Trimming left V 4 bases short and J 6 bases short, with 12 bases between. Germline CDR1 reads MDHEN; CDR2 reads SYDVKM. The CDR3 length is 14 residues. The CDR3 protein is CASSSTGGDEKLFF. The DNA of the CDR3 is TGTGCCAGCAGTTCTACCGGGGGTGATGAAAAACTGTTTTTT.

Here the CDR3 reads CASSPSPGTGTGNTIYF. As DNA, the CDR3 is TGTGCCAGTAGTCCCTCCCCCGGGACAGGGACTGGAAACACCATATATTTT. The J gene is TRBJ1-3, the V gene TRBV19; 9 bases align to TRBD1. With 5 bases clipped from V and 2 bases from J, the junction kept 10 bases outside the gene matches. CDR1 is LNHDA, CDR2 SQIVND, per germline (reference sequence). This CDR3 comprises 17 residues.

The chain joins TRBV7-9 to TRBJ2-1; D not resolved. Trimming left V 8 bases short and J 0 bases short, with 2 bases between. The CDR3 consists of 11 residues. From germline, CDR1 is SEHNR and CDR2 FQNEAQ (reference sequence). The CDR3 is CASFSYNEQFF. The CDR3 DNA is TGTGCCAGCTTCTCCTACAATGAGCAGTTCTTC.

The chain is built from TRBV9 and TRBJ2-5; 8 nucleotides line up with TRBD2. The germline gives CDR1 SGDLS, CDR2 YYNGEE. The CDR3 covers 15 residues. V trimming: 3 bases; J trimming: 4 bases; junction bases outside the gene matches: 8. The CDR3 here is CASSGGLAATETQYF. Written as DNA, the CDR3 is TGTGCCAGCAGCGGAGGACTAGCCGCTACAGAGACCCAGTACTTC.

V gene TRBV6-5 combines with J gene TRBJ1-1; unclear D gene. Germline V gene lookup returns CDR1 MNHEY and CDR2 SVGAGI. Between the trimmed V and J ends, which lost 5 bases and 4 bases, there was a span of 17 bases. The length of the CDR3 is 15 residues. The CDR3 sequence: CASSPAGRVGTEAFF. The CDR3 region has the DNA TGTGCCAGCAGTCCCGCCGGGAGGGTGGGCACTGAAGCTTTCTTT.

The chain has TRBV5-1 and TRBJ2-7, with D tentatively TRBD1 (6 bases). The CDR3 extends over 13 amino acids. Germline CDR1 is SGHRS and CDR2 is YFSETQ. Deletions cut 7 bases from V and 4 bases from J, with 15 bases between. The CDR3 nucleotides are TGCGCCAGCTCTCCCCAGGGGATATACGAGCAGTACTTC. Encoded protein: CASSPQGIYEQYF.

V gene TRBV7-9 combines with J gene TRBJ2-3; a possible D gene is TRBD1 (5 bases). Trimming took 6 bases from V and 1 from J, leaving 11 bases between them. Germline V lookup: CDR1 SEHNR, CDR2 FQNEAQ (reference sequence). The CDR3 totals 14 residues. CDR3 coding DNA: TGTGCCAGCAGGATGGACACTGGCACAGATACGCAGTATTTT. This encodes CASRMDTGTDTQYF.

The chain uses TRBV5-6 and TRBJ1-1; possibly TRBD1 for D (6 bases). The germline CDR1 and CDR2 sequences are SGHDT and YYEEEE. The V end lost 2 bases, the J end lost 1 base, and 9 bases lay between the germline ends. The CDR3 covers 14 residues. CDR3 protein: CASSFRGWNTEAFF. DNA for the CDR3: TGTGCCAGCAGCTTCAGGGGTTGGAACACTGAAGCTTTCTTT.

V gene TRBV12-3 or TRBV12-4 combines with J gene TRBJ1-5; 8 bases agree with TRBD1. The CDR3 is made up of 13 amino acids. Trimming removed 5 bases from V and 6 bases from J; junction bases left unmatched: 3. CDR3 DNA sequence: TGTGCCAGCAGTGCTACAGGGGGTCAGCCCCAGCATTTT. Its translation: CASSATGGQPQHF.

V and J are TRBV28 and TRBJ1-5, with D perhaps matching TRBD1 (6 bases). The CDR3 length is 19 residues. With 8 bases removed from V and 0 bases from J, the gap between germline ends came to 26 bases. Germline lookup yields CDR1 MDHEN and CDR2 SYDVKM. The CDR3 reads CASSIPTGWAGHSNQPQHF. CDR3 nucleotide sequence: TGTGCCAGCTCTATACCGACAGGCTGGGCCGGTCATAGCAATCAGCCCCAGCATTTT.

The chain recombines TRBV9 with TRBJ2-1, with 14 bases fitting TRBD2. This CDR3 has 16 amino acids. The V gene's germline CDR1 is SGDLS and CDR2 YYNGEE. V lost 2 bases, J lost 7 bases, and 5 bases stayed unmatched. The CDR3 DNA reads TGTGCCAGCAGCGTGACTAGCGGGAGGGCCGGGAATGAGCAGTTCTTC. Translating gives CASSVTSGRAGNEQFF. The full variable domain, its missing parts supplied by reference TRBV9 and TRBJ2-1, is DSGVTQTPKHLITATGQRVTLRCSPRSGDLSVYWYQQSLDQGLQFLIQYYNGEERAKGNILERFSAQQFPDLHSELNLSSLELGDSALYFCASSVTSGRAGNEQFFGPGTRLTVL.

The chain is built from TRBV10-3 and TRBJ2-3; 10 bases line up with TRBD2. The germline CDR1 and CDR2 sequences are ENHRY and SYGVKD. V dropped 5 bases and J dropped 3; count of bases not matched to a gene: 2. CDR3 length: 14 amino acids. The CDR3 reads CAISWTSGTDTQYF. CDR3 sequence (DNA): TGTGCCATCAGTTGGACTAGCGGAACAGATACGCAGTATTTT.

This clone appeared once. The CDR3: CASSVEEGPYPQHF. Written as DNA, the CDR3 is TGTGCCAGCAGCGTAGAAGAAGGTCCATACCCCCAGCATTTT. This chain joins TRBV9 and TRBJ1-5, with D unclear. The V gene lost 0 bases and the J gene lost 10 bases, with 14 bases spanning the gap. The germline V gene encodes CDR1 SGDLS and CDR2 YYNGEE. There are 14 residues in the CDR3.

The chain recombines TRBV19 with TRBJ2-4; 9 positions agree with TRBD1. This CDR3 has 13 amino acids. Germline trimming cut 5 bases from V and 6 bases from J; bases unmatched to any gene: 2. CDR1 is LNHDA and CDR2 is SQIVND in the germline V gene (reference sequence). The CDR3 is CASSLTGGNIQYF. CDR3 bases: TGTGCCAGTAGTCTGACAGGGGGAAACATTCAGTACTTC.

V gene TRBV19 combines with J gene TRBJ1-6; 9 nucleotides agree with TRBD1. This CDR3 is 16 amino acids long. V gave up 3 bases and J gave up 7 bases; unmatched junction bases: 7. Germline V lookup: CDR1 LNHDA, CDR2 SQIVND (reference sequence). CDR3 coding DNA: TGTGCCAGTAGTATTCTGGGACAGGGTACGAATTCACCCCTCCACTTT. Its translation is CASSILGQGTNSPLHF.

The chain uses TRBV19 and TRBJ2-6; TRBD1 aligns across 10 bases. CDR1 is LNHDA and CDR2 is SQIVND in the germline V gene (reference sequence). V was clipped by 3 bases and J by 4 bases; unmatched bases: 6. The CDR3 sequence is 17 residues long. The DNA of the CDR3 is TGTGCCAGTAGTATTGGGACAGGGGCCTCCGGGGCCAACGTCCTGACTTTC. As protein: CASSIGTGASGANVLTF.